This T cell receptor beta chain was documented in a study of cytomegalovirus exposure and HLA in healthy donors. Clones were sequenced by immunoSEQ multiplex PCR, and TCRdb holds only the in-frame ones, with some missing. Of under 200,000 clones in the sample, roughly nine tenths were seen once. The sequenced material came from PBMCs. This receptor was taken from a woman aged 18-29 years in good health and CMV-seropositive.

CDR3: CASSGSGGNTGELFF. As DNA, the CDR3 is TGCGCCAGCAGTGGAAGCGGGGGGAACACCGGGGAGCTGTTTTTT. The chain joins TRBV10-2 to TRBJ2-2; 8 bases line up with TRBD2. Germline V gene data show CDR1 as WSHSY and CDR2 as SAAADI. V trimming: 4 bases; J trimming: 1 base; junction bases outside the gene matches: 2. The length of the CDR3 is 15 residues.